These 28 T cell receptor beta chains came from one sample sequenced in a study of T cells in Graves' hyperthyroidism and ophthalmopathy. Researchers amplified the TCR beta CDR3 regions from RNA transcripts. HTBI primers drove first-round RT-PCR of the TCR CDR3. TCRdb recomputed calls from the multiplex PCR reads with MiXCR, one row per CDR3 protein. The data hold roughly 570,000 distinct CDR3 sequences, with around 46% observed a single time. The sequenced material came from peripheral blood or thyroid tissue (not recorded which). These receptors all come from a woman aged 18-35 years with Graves' hyperthyroidism.

This chain links TRBV5-1 with TRBJ1-4; TRBD1 might be the D (6 bases). Trimming removed 4 bases at V and 7 bases at J, with 20 bases between. CDR3 length: 16 residues. The V gene's germline CDR1 is SGHRS and CDR2 YFSETQ. CDR3 amino acids: CASSPPWIGGGEKLFF. The CDR3, as DNA: TGCGCCAGCAGCCCACCGTGGATAGGGGGAGGTGAAAAACTGTTTTTT.

This clonotype was seen ten or more times. This chain connects TRBV5-1 to TRBJ1-3; D call uncertain. Looked up from germline, CDR1 is SGHRS and CDR2 is YFSETQ. This CDR3 has 13 residues. Trimming cost V 4 bases and J 4 bases, with 9 bases left between them. Written as DNA, the CDR3 is TGCGCCAGCAGCCCCTCCCAGGGAAACACCATATATTTT. This encodes CASSPSQGNTIYF.

This clonotype was seen ten or more times. The chain combines TRBV6-5 with TRBJ1-6; D gene unclear. V gave up 5 bases and J gave up 10 bases, with 15 bases separating them. The germline V gene encodes CDR1 MNHEY and CDR2 SVGAGI. This CDR3 comprises 14 residues. Here the CDR3 reads CASSAAGYGSPLHF. The CDR3 bases are TGTGCCAGCAGTGCCGCGGGGTATGGCTCACCCCTCCACTTT.

The chain has TRBV5-1 and TRBJ1-6, with 8 bases aligning to TRBD1. The CDR3 consists of 17 residues. The V gene's germline CDR1 is SGHRS and CDR2 YFSETQ. J was trimmed by 5 bases and V by 4 bases; bases with no gene match: 11. The CDR3 DNA reads TGCGCCAGCAGCCATGGATGGACAGGGAGGGATAATTCACCCCTCCACTTT. Amino acids: CASSHGWTGRDNSPLHF.

At least ten counts were recorded for this clonotype. The chain couples TRBV10-3 to TRBJ1-1; 7 bases map to TRBD1. The CDR3 spans 14 residues. V shed 7 bases and J 0 bases; nucleotides not matched to a gene: 5. Germline values: CDR1 ENHRY, CDR2 SYGVKD. CDR3 residues: CAITLGQMNTEAFF. The CDR3 bases are TGTGCCATCACTCTGGGACAGATGAACACTGAAGCTTTCTTT.

This clonotype was counted many times. This chain uses TRBV5-8 with TRBJ1-3, with TRBD1 as a possible D gene (5 bases). Germline V CDR1 and CDR2: SGHTS, YDEGEE. This CDR3 is 15 amino acids long. Trimming took 4 bases from V and 0 from J, leaving 11 bases between them. CDR3 nucleotide sequence: TGTGCCAGCAGCCATGACAGTAACTCTGGAAACACCATATATTTT. Translating gives CASSHDSNSGNTIYF.

The chain joins TRBV6-5 to TRBJ1-1; possibly TRBD1 for D (6 bases). Germline CDR1 and CDR2: MNHEY and SVGAGI. Trimming pared 0 bases from V and 5 bases from J, leaving 13 bases between. This CDR3 comprises 15 residues. Written as DNA, the CDR3 is TGTGCCAGCAGTTACTCACCAGGGGCCTGGACTGAAGCTTTCTTT. Its protein product is CASSYSPGAWTEAFF.

The sample holds one count of this clonotype. Its ends do not fully match the called genes, so a read error is possible. J is TRBJ1-2 and V is TRBV7-9; TRBD1 matches 8 bases. This CDR3 has 17 amino acids. Germline CDR1 SEHNR, CDR2 FQNEAQ (reference sequence). CDR3: CASSLAGVGQGNYGYTF. CDR3 coding DNA: TGTGCCAGCAGCCTAGCCGGGGTAGGACAGGGAAACTATGGCTACACCTTC.

V gene TRBV29-1 combines with J gene TRBJ1-2, with 7 bases matching TRBD1. V lost 5 bases, J lost 2 bases, and 5 bases stayed unmatched. Germline loops: CDR1 SQVTM, CDR2 ANQGSEA. The CDR3 length is 13 residues. The chain's CDR3 is CSVRQGVNYGYTF. CDR3 DNA sequence: TGCAGCGTTAGACAGGGAGTGAACTATGGCTACACCTTC. The full variable domain, completed using reference TRBV29-1 and TRBJ1-2, is SAVISQKPSRDICQRGTSLTIQCQVDSQVTMMFWYRQQPGQSLTLIATANQGSEATYESGFVIDKFPISRPNLTFSTLTVSNMSPEDSSIYLCSVRQGVNYGYTFGSGTRLTVV.

V gene TRBV9 combines with J gene TRBJ2-7; D unresolved. The CDR3 is 17 amino acids. V lost 4 bases, J lost 3 bases, and 23 bases lay in between. Looked up from germline, CDR1 is SGDLS and CDR2 is YYNGEE. The CDR3 spells CASSYHPWAYGIYEQYF. In DNA, the CDR3 is TGTGCCAGCAGCTATCACCCCTGGGCGTACGGAATCTACGAGCAGTACTTC.

This clonotype was observed many times. The V call is TRBV6-6, the J call TRBJ2-7; TRBD1 is a possible D gene (5 bases). With 8 bases removed from V and 6 bases from J, the gap between germline ends came to 8 bases. CDR3 length: 10 amino acids. Germline CDR1 MNHNY, CDR2 SVGAGI (reference sequence). As DNA, the CDR3 is TGTGCCAGCGGGGCTACCGAGCAGTACTTC. Protein: CASGATEQYF.

This clonotype appeared a few times. J is TRBJ2-2 and V is TRBV20-1; perhaps TRBD2 as D (7 bases). V was cut by 2 bases and J by 7 bases, with 11 bases left in between. The CDR3 is made up of 13 amino acids. Germline values: CDR1 DFQATT, CDR2 SNEGSKA (reference sequence). For the CDR3, the DNA is TGCAGTGCTAGAAAAAGGGGGGGCGGGGAGCTGTTTTTT. Translation gives CSARKRGGGELFF.

This clonotype was seen at least ten times. The gene calls are TRBV6-5 and TRBJ2-6, with D unclear. Germline CDR1 reads MNHEY; CDR2 reads SVGAGI. This CDR3 spans 18 amino acids. Trimming stripped 2 bases from V and 2 bases from J, with 16 bases between. CDR3 sequence reads: CASSYRYQRRTGANVLTF. For the CDR3, the DNA is TGTGCCAGCAGTTACCGGTACCAGAGGAGAACTGGGGCCAACGTCCTGACTTTC.

This CDR3 is CASSRNTDTQYF. CDR3 coding DNA: TGTGCCAGCAGCCGGAACACAGATACGCAGTATTTT. The rearrangement joins TRBV12-3 or TRBV12-4 to TRBJ2-3; D remains unclear. V lost 6 bases to trimming and J lost 2 bases, with 6 bases between them. CDR3 length equals 12 residues.

This clonotype was counted ten times or more. The CDR3 nucleotides are TGTGCCAGCAGCCCCCGGACAGCCTGGACCCAGTACTTC. Its protein product is CASSPRTAWTQYF. The chain carries TRBV7-9 and TRBJ2-5, with D perhaps matching TRBD1 (6 bases). The CDR3 consists of 13 residues. Trimming left V 5 bases short and J 7 bases short, with 14 bases between. Germline V gives CDR1 SEHNR, CDR2 FQNEAQ (reference sequence).

Ten or more counts support this clonotype. The V call is TRBV6-6, the J call TRBJ1-2; D is perhaps TRBD1 (5 bases). Germline values: CDR1 MNHNY, CDR2 SVGAGI (reference sequence). Trimming removed 2 bases at V and 3 bases at J, with 10 bases between. The length of the CDR3 is 14 residues. The CDR3, as DNA: TGTGCCAGCAGTTACGTCGGGGCGGACTATGGCTACACCTTC. This translates into CASSYVGADYGYTF.

This chain connects TRBV20-1 to TRBJ2-7, with TRBD1 as a possible D gene (6 bases). Trimming took 0 bases from V and 6 from J, leaving 9 bases between them. Per the germline V gene, CDR1 is DFQATT and CDR2 is SNEGSKA (reference sequence). The CDR3 is 12 residues long. CDR3 nucleotide sequence: TGCAGTGCTAGAGACTTACAGGGCGAGCAGTACTTC. Translation: CSARDLQGEQYF.

V and J are TRBV7-7 and TRBJ2-5; D may correspond to TRBD1 or TRBD2 (6 bases each). Trimming shortened V by 4 bases and J by 4 bases, and 13 bases separated the two germline ends. Germline V lookup: CDR1 SSHAT, CDR2 FNYEAQ (reference sequence). The CDR3 contains 14 residues. The CDR3 loop reads CASSSQGGVETQYF. The CDR3 bases are TGTGCCAGCAGCTCACAGGGAGGAGTAGAGACCCAGTACTTC.

This clonotype was found a few times. The chain has TRBV27 and TRBJ2-7; weak D call: TRBD2 (5 bases). CDR1 is MNHEY, CDR2 SMNVEV, per germline (reference sequence). V was shortened by 1 base and J by 6 bases, with 13 bases between the two germline ends. This CDR3 is 14 amino acids long. The CDR3 sequence: CASSLFGESGEQYF. For the CDR3, the DNA is TGTGCCAGCAGTTTATTTGGGGAGAGCGGCGAGCAGTACTTC.

The chain uses TRBV27 and TRBJ2-7; possibly TRBD1 for D (6 bases). Per germline, CDR1 MNHEY and CDR2 SMNVEV (reference sequence). This CDR3 has 13 residues. Trimming left V 2 bases short and J 7 bases short, with 12 bases between. CDR3 region: CASSLITGREQYF. DNA of the CDR3: TGTGCCAGCAGTTTAATTACAGGGAGAGAGCAGTACTTC.

V gene TRBV29-1 combines with J gene TRBJ2-7; TRBD1 might be the D (6 bases). V gave up 6 bases and J gave up 2 bases, with 11 bases separating them. Germline CDR1 is SQVTM and CDR2 is ANQGSEA. The CDR3 is made up of 12 amino acids. The CDR3 loop is CSVHTGTYEQYF. The DNA for the CDR3 is TGCAGCGTACACACAGGGACCTACGAGCAGTACTTC.

This rearrangement joins TRBV12-3 or TRBV12-4 to TRBJ2-5; 7 bases agree with TRBD1. V gave up 8 bases and J gave up 5 bases; unmatched junction bases: 11. The CDR3 extends over 14 amino acids. The CDR3 DNA is TGTGCCAGCGGTCAAACAGGGGACGGCGAGACCCAGTACTTC. Translation gives CASGQTGDGETQYF.

V usage is TRBV7-8 and J usage is TRBJ1-1, with a weak D call TRBD1 (6 bases). Germline V gives CDR1 SGHVS, CDR2 FQNEAQ. Trimming left V 1 base short and J 3 bases short, with 12 bases between. The CDR3 is 15 amino acids. The CDR3: CASSLGNYRDTEAFF. Written as DNA, the CDR3 is TGTGCCAGCAGCTTAGGGAACTACAGGGACACTGAAGCTTTCTTT.

This clonotype was seen at least ten times. In DNA form, the CDR3 reads TGCGCCAGCAGCTTGGTAGGGGGCCGGAATCAGCCCCAGCATTTT. The encoded protein is CASSLVGGRNQPQHF. V usage is TRBV5-1 and J usage is TRBJ1-5, with 7 positions matching TRBD1. The germline V gene encodes CDR1 SGHRS and CDR2 YFSETQ. The CDR3 has 15 residues. V was pared by 0 bases and J by 4 bases, with 4 bases of the junction left unmatched. The full variable domain, rest sourced from reference TRBV5-1 and TRBJ1-5, is KAGVTQTPRYLIKTRGQQVTLSCSPISGHRSVSWYQQTPGQGLQFLFEYFSETQRNKGNFPGRFSGRQFSNSRSEMNVSTLELGDSALYLCASSLVGGRNQPQHFGDGTRLSIL.

The chain combines TRBV25-1 with TRBJ1-2, with D tentatively TRBD1 (6 bases). The length of the CDR3 is 18 residues. Germline CDR1 MGHDK, CDR2 SYGVNS. Trimming shortened V by 8 bases and J by 3 bases, and 28 bases separated the two germline ends. Written as DNA, the CDR3 is TGTGCCAGCTCACCAATGCCGGGGGCGACCTCCAGGGACTATGGCTACACCTTC. Amino acids: CASSPMPGATSRDYGYTF.

There are many counts of this clonotype. The chain carries TRBV5-1 and TRBJ1-1; D unclear. V gave up 2 bases and J gave up 0 bases, with 5 bases separating them. This CDR3 spans 13 amino acids. CDR1 SGHRS and CDR2 YFSETQ come from the germline V gene. The CDR3, as DNA: TGCGCCAGCAGCTTCAGCATGAACACTGAAGCTTTCTTT. It yields the protein CASSFSMNTEAFF.

This chain links TRBV6-6 with TRBJ1-1; D is perhaps TRBD1 (6 bases). In germline, CDR1 is MNHNY, CDR2 SVGAGI (reference sequence). This CDR3 spans 13 amino acids. The germline V and J ends were trimmed by 0 bases and 8 bases, with 10 bases remaining between them. This CDR3 reads CASSYSTGGEAFF. In nucleotides, the CDR3 is TGTGCCAGCAGTTACTCGACGGGGGGCGAAGCTTTCTTT.

V is TRBV6-1 and J is TRBJ2-7; 8 bases are shared with TRBD2. Matching the DNA end better, TRBJ2-1 makes the J call doubtful. CDR1 is MNHNS and CDR2 is SASEGT in the germline V gene. The CDR3 extends over 17 amino acids. CDR3 amino acids: CASSYSTSGYSYNEQFF. Here the CDR3 DNA reads TGTGCCAGCAGTTACTCTACTAGCGGATACTCCTACAATGAGCAGTTCTTC.